A single sample gave rise to the 8 T cell receptor beta chains below, sequenced in a study of regulatory T cells in long-lasting Graves disease (dated by TCRdb to the early 2020s). The public reads were reanalyzed by TCRdb: fastp trimming at Q25, MiXCR alignment, in-frame beta chains only. Duplicate CDR3 protein sequences are folded into a single record with the most common DNA and genes. The sample table holds some 590 distinct CDR3 sequences, of which approximately 57% were seen once. The ten largest clonotypes hold more than 35% of the sample. RNA was extracted from PBMCs in TRIzol for both TCR sequencing and RNA sequencing. Sequenced material: peripheral blood mononuclear cells (PBMCs), taken with antithyroid drug treatment, in newly diagnosed or persistent Graves disease (not recorded which). Receptors were obtained from a female donor with Graves disease. Donor details come from another sample of the same person, matched by shared clones.

This clonotype was counted a few times. The chain recombines TRBV27 with TRBJ1-5; possibly TRBD1 for D (6 bases). Germline lookup yields CDR1 MNHEY and CDR2 SMNVEV (reference sequence). The CDR3 is made up of 18 amino acids. V was pared by 2 bases and J by 0 bases, with 17 bases between. CDR3 coding DNA: TGTGCCAGCAGTTTACGATCAGGGGCCCTCTATAGCAATCAGCCCCAGCATTTT. Translating it yields CASSLRSGALYSNQPQHF.

This clonotype was seen just once. The gene calls are TRBV7-2 and TRBJ1-2, with 8 nucleotides matching TRBD1. Losses at the gene ends were 5 bases for V and 8 bases for J; bases not matched to a gene: 7. The CDR3 totals 13 residues. CDR1 and CDR2 (germline): SGHTA, FQGNSA. CDR3 in amino acids: CASSTRDRNGYTF. CDR3 DNA: TGTGCCAGCAGCACCCGGGACAGGAACGGCTACACCTTC.

The chain is built from TRBV19 and TRBJ2-1, with 10 bases identical to TRBD1. The V gene end was trimmed by 2 bases and the J gene end by 5 bases; junction bases not matched to a gene: 3. From germline, CDR1 is LNHDA and CDR2 SQIVND (reference sequence). CDR3 size: 15 residues. The CDR3 DNA is TGTGCCAGTAGTATAATGGGACAGGGGCACAATGAGCAGTTCTTC. This sequence encodes CASSIMGQGHNEQFF.

The chain joins TRBV24-1 to TRBJ2-2; TRBD1 might be the D (6 bases). The CDR3 contains 18 residues. CDR1 and CDR2 from the germline V gene are KGHDR and SFDVKD. V lost 0 bases, J lost 5 bases, and 18 bases lay in between. The DNA for the CDR3 is TGTGCCACCAGTGATTTGAAATCTACAGGGTTGGGAACCGGGGAGCTGTTTTTT. Protein sequence: CATSDLKSTGLGTGELFF.

The V and J genes are TRBV7-8 and TRBJ2-7; maybe TRBD1 (5 bases). Trimming removed 2 bases from V and 6 bases from J, with 11 bases in between. This CDR3 region has 13 residues. The germline gives CDR1 SGHVS, CDR2 FQNEAQ. CDR3 protein: CASSLSKGVEQYF. CDR3 DNA sequence: TGTGCCAGCAGCTTAAGTAAAGGGGTCGAGCAGTACTTC.

This clonotype was seen a few times. The chain couples TRBV5-5 to TRBJ1-5; D is unresolved. CDR1 is SGHKS, CDR2 YYEKEE, per germline (reference sequence). This CDR3 spans 13 amino acids. The V gene lost 0 bases and the J gene lost 0 bases, with 1 base spanning the gap. This CDR3 reads CASSLGSNQPQHF. CDR3 nucleotides: TGTGCCAGCAGCTTGGGTAGCAATCAGCCCCAGCATTTT.

This chain uses TRBV27 with TRBJ1-1; no clear D gene. Trimming left V 2 bases short and J 4 bases short, with 11 bases between. The length of the CDR3 is 14 residues. The germline V gene encodes CDR1 MNHEY and CDR2 SMNVEV (reference sequence). The DNA of the CDR3 is TGTGCCAGCAGTTTAATAGGGTCGGTCACTGAAGCTTTCTTT. It codes for CASSLIGSVTEAFF.

The chain uses TRBV19 and TRBJ2-7, with D maybe TRBD1 (6 bases). Germline lookup yields CDR1 LNHDA and CDR2 SQIVND (reference sequence). Trimming cost V 5 bases and J 3 bases, with 20 bases left between them. The CDR3 has 16 amino acids. CDR3 amino acids: CASSRQMDRIGYEQYF. Here the CDR3 DNA reads TGTGCCAGTAGTCGTCAGATGGACAGAATTGGCTACGAGCAGTACTTC.